The sequence of this T cell receptor (beta chain) was determined in a study of patients and donors after allogeneic stem cell transplantation. TCRdb used MiXCR to reprocess the RT-PCR reads, holding one entry per CDR3 protein. The sample shows about a million distinct CDR3 sequences, more than 15% of them seen only once. This clonotype has only a few counts. This CDR3 spans 15 amino acids. CDR1 is LGHDT, CDR2 YNNKEL, per germline (reference sequence). The V end lost 1 base, the J end lost 0 bases, and 7 bases lay between the germline ends. The rearrangement joins TRBV3-1 to TRBJ2-4, with no clear D. This receptor was identified in a human donor who was either an allogeneic HSCT recipient or a stem cell or donor lymphocyte infusion donor (not recorded which). It is not recorded whose cells these are; they may come from a transplant donor. Sequencing was performed on blood, either unsorted or a sorted T cell fraction (not recorded which). The CDR3 coding sequence is TGTGCCAGCAGCCAAGGCTCTGTAGCCAAAAACATTCAGTACTTC. It specifies CASSQGSVAKNIQYF.